Following are 12 T cell receptor beta chains from one sample sequenced in a study of patients and donors after allogeneic stem cell transplantation. One entry per CDR3 protein, called by TCRdb with MiXCR from the RT-PCR reads. Here the sample spans about 100,000 distinct CDR3 sequences, approximately 35% being singletons. Sample: blood, either unsorted or a sorted T cell fraction (not recorded which). These receptors were collected from a human donor who was either an allogeneic HSCT recipient or a stem cell or donor lymphocyte infusion donor (not recorded which). It is not recorded whose cells these are; they may come from a transplant donor.

This clonotype was seen only once. The chain couples TRBV6-2 or TRBV6-3 to TRBJ1-5, with D unclear. The CDR3 covers 13 residues. Germline V CDR1 and CDR2: MNHEY, SVGEGT. Between the trimmed V and J ends, which lost 2 bases and 9 bases, there was a span of 11 bases. CDR3 sequence: CASSYEGGTPQHF. The CDR3 DNA follows: TGTGCCAGCAGTTACGAGGGAGGAACGCCCCAGCATTTT.

The chain is built from TRBV27 and TRBJ1-5; D uncertain. V shed 5 bases and J shed 0 bases, with 11 bases lying between them. The CDR3 sequence is 15 residues long. Germline loops: CDR1 MNHEY, CDR2 SMNVEV (reference sequence). In nucleotides, the CDR3 is TGTGCCAGCAGTCCACGACGGTATAGCAATCAGCCCCAGCATTTT. Its protein product is CASSPRRYSNQPQHF.

This chain connects TRBV7-2 to TRBJ1-5; possible D gene TRBD1, 5 bases. The CDR3 is made up of 15 amino acids. CDR1 is SGHTA and CDR2 is FQGNSA in the germline V gene. V dropped 7 bases and J dropped 0 bases, with 13 bases sitting between them. DNA of the CDR3: TGTGCCAGCAAACTGGGACGGGATAGCAATCAGCCCCAGCATTTT. Translating gives CASKLGRDSNQPQHF. The full variable domain, in which reference TRBV7-2 and TRBJ1-5 provide the parts outside the CDR3, is GAGVSQSPSNKVTEKGKDVELRCDPISGHTALYWYRQSLGQGLEFLIYFQGNSAPDKSGLPSDRFSAERTGGSVSTLTIQRTQQEDSAVYLCASKLGRDSNQPQHFGDGTRLSIL.

This clonotype was detected only a few times. The rearrangement links TRBV6-6 to TRBJ1-4; 7 nucleotides line up with TRBD1. J gave up 5 bases and V 5 bases, and 8 bases lay outside the gene matches. Germline values: CDR1 MNHNY, CDR2 SVGAGI (reference sequence). This CDR3 region has 15 residues. For the CDR3, the DNA is TGTGCCAGCAGTCCCAGCTCGACAGGGAATGAAAAACTGTTTTTT. This gives the protein CASSPSSTGNEKLFF.

The rearrangement uses TRBV29-1 and TRBJ2-1; D may be TRBD2 (5 bases). The V gene's germline CDR1 is SQVTM and CDR2 ANQGSEA. V gave up 1 base and J gave up 8 bases, with 15 bases separating them. This CDR3 contains 14 residues. The CDR3 protein is CSVEVPREIDEQFF. CDR3 nucleotides: TGCAGCGTTGAAGTCCCAAGGGAGATCGATGAGCAGTTCTTC.

The genes are TRBV15 and TRBJ1-1, with D unresolved. V was cut by 1 base and J by 0 bases, with 9 bases left in between. This CDR3 region has 15 residues. Germline V gene sequence: CDR1 LNHNV, CDR2 YYDKDF (reference sequence). The CDR3 nucleotides read TGTGCCACCAGCAGAGTGCCGGGGTTGAACACTGAAGCTTTCTTT. Translating it yields CATSRVPGLNTEAFF.

The chain links TRBV10-1 to TRBJ1-1, with D uncertain. Germline CDR1 reads WNHNN; CDR2 reads SYGVQD (reference sequence). V shed 4 bases and J shed 1 base, with 7 bases lying between them. The CDR3 totals 13 residues. CDR3 bases: TGCGCCAGCAGTGGAGGGTGGAACACTGAAGCTTTCTTT. It specifies CASSGGWNTEAFF.

This clonotype was recorded at least ten times. The gene calls are TRBV7-2 and TRBJ1-4; D ambiguous. The CDR3 runs 15 residues. V was cut by 5 bases and J by 0 bases, with 10 bases left in between. CDR1 and CDR2 from the germline V gene are SGHTA and FQGNSA. The DNA for the CDR3 is TGTGCCAGCAGCCCAAGAGGGCCAACTAATGAAAAACTGTTTTTT. Translation: CASSPRGPTNEKLFF.

This clonotype was picked up a small number of times. The CDR3 DNA reads TGTGCCTGCGAAAGGGGGGAAGAACTTTATGGCTACACCTTC. It translates to CACERGEELYGYTF. This chain links TRBV30 with TRBJ1-2, with a weak D call TRBD1 (6 bases). This CDR3 contains 14 residues. Germline V lookup: CDR1 GTSNPN, CDR2 SVGIG (reference sequence). Trimming stripped 6 bases from V and 5 bases from J, with 19 bases between.

This sequence joins TRBV29-1 and TRBJ2-7; 7 nucleotides agree with TRBD1. The germline V gene encodes CDR1 SQVTM and CDR2 ANQGSEA. J gave up 3 bases and V 3 bases, and 8 bases lay outside the gene matches. This CDR3 spans 14 amino acids. The CDR3: CSVDESRDSYEQYF. In nucleotides, the CDR3 is TGCAGCGTTGATGAGTCCCGGGACAGCTACGAGCAGTACTTC.

The chain couples TRBV27 to TRBJ2-1; D possibly corresponds to TRBD1 (5 bases). This CDR3 has 14 amino acids. Trimming pared 2 bases from V and 8 bases from J, leaving 13 bases between. Germline V gene sequence: CDR1 MNHEY, CDR2 SMNVEV (reference sequence). The CDR3 DNA follows: TGTGCCAGCAGTTTACTGGACACCAAAGATGAGCAGTTCTTC. Translated, it gives CASSLLDTKDEQFF.

The chain is built from TRBV29-1 and TRBJ1-4; D may be TRBD1 (6 bases). There are 12 residues in the CDR3. V was shortened by 5 bases and J by 7 bases, with 11 bases between the two germline ends. CDR1 is SQVTM and CDR2 is ANQGSEA in the germline V gene. In DNA, the CDR3 is TGCAGCGTTCGACAGGAAGGTGAAAAACTGTTTTTT. Amino acid sequence: CSVRQEGEKLFF.